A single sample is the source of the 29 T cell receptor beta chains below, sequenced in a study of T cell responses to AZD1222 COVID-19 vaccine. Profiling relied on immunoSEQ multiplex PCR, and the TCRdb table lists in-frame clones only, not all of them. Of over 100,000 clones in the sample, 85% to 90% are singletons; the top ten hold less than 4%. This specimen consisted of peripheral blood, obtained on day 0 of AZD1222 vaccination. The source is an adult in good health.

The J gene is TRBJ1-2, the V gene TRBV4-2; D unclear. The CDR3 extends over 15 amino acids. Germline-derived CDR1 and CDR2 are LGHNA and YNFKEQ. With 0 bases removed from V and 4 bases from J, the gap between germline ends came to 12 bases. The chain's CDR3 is CASSQDKFGSYGYTF. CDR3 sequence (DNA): TGTGCCAGCAGCCAAGATAAATTCGGGAGCTATGGCTACACCTTC.

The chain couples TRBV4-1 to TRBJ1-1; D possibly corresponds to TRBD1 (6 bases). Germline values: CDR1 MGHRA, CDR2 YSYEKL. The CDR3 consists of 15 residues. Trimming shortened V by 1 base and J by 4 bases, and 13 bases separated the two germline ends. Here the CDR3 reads CASSQGGGRLTEAFF. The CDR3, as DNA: TGCGCCAGCAGCCAAGGTGGGGGGCGGCTCACTGAAGCTTTCTTT.

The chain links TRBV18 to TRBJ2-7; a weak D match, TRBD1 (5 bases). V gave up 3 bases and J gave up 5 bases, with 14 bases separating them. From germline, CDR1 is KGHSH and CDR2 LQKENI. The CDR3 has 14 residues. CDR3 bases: TGTGCCAGCTCACCCGGAGCAGGGCCCGACGAGCAGTACTTC. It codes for CASSPGAGPDEQYF.

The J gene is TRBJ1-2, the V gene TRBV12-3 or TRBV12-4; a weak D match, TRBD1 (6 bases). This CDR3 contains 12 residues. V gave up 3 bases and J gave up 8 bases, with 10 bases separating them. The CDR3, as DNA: TGTGCCAGCAGTTTTGCAGGGGAGGGCTACACCTTC. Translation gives CASSFAGEGYTF.

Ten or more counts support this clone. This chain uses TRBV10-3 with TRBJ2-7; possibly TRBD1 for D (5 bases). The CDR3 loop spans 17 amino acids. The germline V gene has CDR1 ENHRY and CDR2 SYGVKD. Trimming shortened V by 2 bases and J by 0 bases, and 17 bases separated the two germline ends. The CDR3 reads CAISEIFVGASSYEQYF. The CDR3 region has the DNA TGTGCCATCAGTGAGATATTCGTAGGGGCCAGCTCCTACGAGCAGTACTTC.

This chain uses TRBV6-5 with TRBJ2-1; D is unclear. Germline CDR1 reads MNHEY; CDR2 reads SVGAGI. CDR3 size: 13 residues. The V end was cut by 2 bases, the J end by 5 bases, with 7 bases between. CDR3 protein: CASSYNAHNEQFF. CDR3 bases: TGTGCCAGCAGTTACAACGCGCACAATGAGCAGTTCTTC.

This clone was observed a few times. The chain's CDR3 is CASSLADGGMGQPQHF. CDR3 coding DNA: TGTGCCAGCAGCTTAGCGGACGGGGGAATGGGTCAGCCCCAGCATTTT. This sequence joins TRBV7-9 and TRBJ1-5, with D possibly matching TRBD1 (5 bases). Trimming took 0 bases from V and 6 from J, leaving 15 bases between them. CDR1 and CDR2 (germline): SEHNR, FQNEAQ (reference sequence). The CDR3 totals 16 residues. The complete variable domain, with remaining parts taken from reference TRBV7-9 and TRBJ1-5, reads DTGVSQNPRHKITKRGQNVTFRCDPISEHNRLYWYRQTLGQGPEFLTYFQNEAQLEKSRLLSDRFSAERPKGSFSTLEIQRTEQGDSAMYLCASSLADGGMGQPQHFGDGTRLSIL.

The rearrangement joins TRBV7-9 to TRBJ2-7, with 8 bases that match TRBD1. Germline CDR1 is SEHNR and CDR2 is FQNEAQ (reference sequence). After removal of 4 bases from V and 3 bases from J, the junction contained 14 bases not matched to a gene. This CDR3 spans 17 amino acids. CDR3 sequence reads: CASSYSPGTGSGYEQYF. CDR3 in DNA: TGTGCCAGCAGCTATTCCCCCGGGACAGGCTCGGGCTACGAGCAGTACTTC.

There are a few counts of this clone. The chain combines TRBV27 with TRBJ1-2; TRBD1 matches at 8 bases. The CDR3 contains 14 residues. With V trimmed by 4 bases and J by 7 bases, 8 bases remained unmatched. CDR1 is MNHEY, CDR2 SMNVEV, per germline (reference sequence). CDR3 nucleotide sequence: TGTGCCAGCAGTTCCGACAGGGGAGAAACTGGCTACACCTTC. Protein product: CASSSDRGETGYTF.

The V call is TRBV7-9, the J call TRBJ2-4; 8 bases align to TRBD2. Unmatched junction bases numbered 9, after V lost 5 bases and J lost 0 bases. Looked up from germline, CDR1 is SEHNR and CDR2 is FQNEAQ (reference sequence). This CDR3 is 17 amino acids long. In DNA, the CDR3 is TGTGCCAGCAGCATGATAAGCGGGGGAATAGCCAAAAACATTCAGTACTTC. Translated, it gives CASSMISGGIAKNIQYF.

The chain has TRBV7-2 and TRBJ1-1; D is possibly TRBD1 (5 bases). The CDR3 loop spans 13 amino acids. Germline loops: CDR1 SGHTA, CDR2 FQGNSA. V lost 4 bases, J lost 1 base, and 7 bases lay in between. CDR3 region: CASSWTTNTEAFF. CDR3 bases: TGTGCCAGCAGCTGGACAACGAACACTGAAGCTTTCTTT.

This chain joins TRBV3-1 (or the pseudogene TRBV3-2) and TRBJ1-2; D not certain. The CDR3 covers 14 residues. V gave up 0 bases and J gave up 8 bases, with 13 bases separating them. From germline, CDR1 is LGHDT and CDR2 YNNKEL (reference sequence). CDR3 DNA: TGTGCCAGCAGCCAAGAGAGGGCCCTGGGAGGCTACACCTTC. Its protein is CASSQERALGGYTF.

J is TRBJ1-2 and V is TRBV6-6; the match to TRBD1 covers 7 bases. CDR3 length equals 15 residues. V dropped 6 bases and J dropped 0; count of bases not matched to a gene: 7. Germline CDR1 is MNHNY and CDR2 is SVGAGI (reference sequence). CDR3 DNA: TGTGCCAGCAGCTCGCCGACAGGGACTAACTATGGCTACACCTTC. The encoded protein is CASSSPTGTNYGYTF.

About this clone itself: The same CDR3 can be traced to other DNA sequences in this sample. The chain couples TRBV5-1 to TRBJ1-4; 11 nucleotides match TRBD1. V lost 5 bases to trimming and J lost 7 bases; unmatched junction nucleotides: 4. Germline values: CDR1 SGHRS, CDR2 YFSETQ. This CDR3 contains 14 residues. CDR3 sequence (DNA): TGCGCCAGCAGTTCCGGGACAGGGGGTGAAAAACTGTTTTTT. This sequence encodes CASSSGTGGEKLFF.

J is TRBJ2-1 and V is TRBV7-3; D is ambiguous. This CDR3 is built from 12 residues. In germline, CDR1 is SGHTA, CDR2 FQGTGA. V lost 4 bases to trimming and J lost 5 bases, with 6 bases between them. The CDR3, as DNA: TGTGCCAGCAGCTCGCCGCACAATGAGCAGTTCTTC. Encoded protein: CASSSPHNEQFF.

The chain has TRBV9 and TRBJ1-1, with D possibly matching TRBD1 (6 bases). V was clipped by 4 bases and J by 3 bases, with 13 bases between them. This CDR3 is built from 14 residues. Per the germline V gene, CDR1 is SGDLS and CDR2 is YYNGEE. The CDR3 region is CASSFTGLDTEAFF. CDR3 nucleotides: TGTGCCAGCAGCTTTACAGGGCTCGACACTGAAGCTTTCTTT. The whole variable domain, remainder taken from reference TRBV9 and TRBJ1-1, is DSGVTQTPKHLITATGQRVTLRCSPRSGDLSVYWYQQSLDQGLQFLIQYYNGEERAKGNILERFSAQQFPDLHSELNLSSLELGDSALYFCASSFTGLDTEAFFGQGTRLTVV.

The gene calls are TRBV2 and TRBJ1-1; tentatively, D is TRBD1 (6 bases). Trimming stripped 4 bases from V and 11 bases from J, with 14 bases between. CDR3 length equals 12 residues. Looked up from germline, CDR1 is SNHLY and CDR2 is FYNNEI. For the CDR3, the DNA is TGTGCCAGCAGTGGGACCGGGGGCTGGGCTTTCTTT. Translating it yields CASSGTGGWAFF.

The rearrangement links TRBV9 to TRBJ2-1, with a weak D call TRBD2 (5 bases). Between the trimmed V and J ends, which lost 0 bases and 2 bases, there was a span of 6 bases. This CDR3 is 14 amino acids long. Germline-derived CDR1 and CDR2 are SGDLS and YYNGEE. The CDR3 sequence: CASSVAGTYNEQFF. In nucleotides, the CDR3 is TGTGCCAGCAGCGTAGCGGGGACCTACAATGAGCAGTTCTTC.

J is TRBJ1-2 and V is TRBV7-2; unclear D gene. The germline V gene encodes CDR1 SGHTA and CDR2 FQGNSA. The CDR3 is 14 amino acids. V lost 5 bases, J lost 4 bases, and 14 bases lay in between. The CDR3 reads CASSTHFFSYGYTF. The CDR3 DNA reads TGTGCCAGCAGCACCCATTTTTTTAGCTATGGCTACACCTTC.

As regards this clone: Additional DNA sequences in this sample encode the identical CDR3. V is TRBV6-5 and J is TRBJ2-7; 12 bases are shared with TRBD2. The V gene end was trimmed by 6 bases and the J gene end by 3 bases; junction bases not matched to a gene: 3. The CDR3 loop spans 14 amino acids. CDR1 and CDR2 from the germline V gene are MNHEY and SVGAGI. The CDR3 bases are TGTGCCAGCAGGCTAGCGGGGGGGGACTACGAGCAGTACTTC. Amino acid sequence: CASRLAGGDYEQYF.

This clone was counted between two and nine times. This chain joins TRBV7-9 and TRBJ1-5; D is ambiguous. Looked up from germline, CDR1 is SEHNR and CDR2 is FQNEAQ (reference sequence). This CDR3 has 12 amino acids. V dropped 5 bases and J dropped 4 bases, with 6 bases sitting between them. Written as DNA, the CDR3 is TGTGCCAGCAGCAGTATTAATCAGCCCCAGCATTTT. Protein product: CASSSINQPQHF. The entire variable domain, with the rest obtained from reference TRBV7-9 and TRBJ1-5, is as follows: DTGVSQNPRHKITKRGQNVTFRCDPISEHNRLYWYRQTLGQGPEFLTYFQNEAQLEKSRLLSDRFSAERPKGSFSTLEIQRTEQGDSAMYLCASSSINQPQHFGDGTRLSIL.

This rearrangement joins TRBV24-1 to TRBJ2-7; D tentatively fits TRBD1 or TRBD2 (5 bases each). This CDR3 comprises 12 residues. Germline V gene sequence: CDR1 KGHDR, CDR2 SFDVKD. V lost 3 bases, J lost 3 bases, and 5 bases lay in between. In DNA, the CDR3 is TGTGCCACCAGTGATGGGGGCTACGAGCAGTACTTC. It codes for CATSDGGYEQYF.

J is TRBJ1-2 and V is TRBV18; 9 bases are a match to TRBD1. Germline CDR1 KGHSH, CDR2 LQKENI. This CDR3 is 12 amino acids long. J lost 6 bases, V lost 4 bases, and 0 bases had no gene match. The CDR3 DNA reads TGTGCCAGCTCACGGGACAGGGATGGCTACACCTTC. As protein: CASSRDRDGYTF.

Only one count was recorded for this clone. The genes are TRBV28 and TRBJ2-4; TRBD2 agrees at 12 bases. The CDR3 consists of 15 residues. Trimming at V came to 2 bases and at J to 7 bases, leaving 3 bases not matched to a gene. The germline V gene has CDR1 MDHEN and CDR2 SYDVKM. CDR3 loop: CASSLAGLAGNIQYF. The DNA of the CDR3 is TGTGCCAGCAGTTTAGCAGGACTAGCGGGGAACATTCAGTACTTC.

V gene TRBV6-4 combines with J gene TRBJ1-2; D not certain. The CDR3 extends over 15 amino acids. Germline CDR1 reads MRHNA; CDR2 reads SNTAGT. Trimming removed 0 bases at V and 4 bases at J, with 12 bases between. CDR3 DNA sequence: TGTGCCAGCAGTGACTCCGGGGTACCCATCTATGGCTACACCTTC. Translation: CASSDSGVPIYGYTF.

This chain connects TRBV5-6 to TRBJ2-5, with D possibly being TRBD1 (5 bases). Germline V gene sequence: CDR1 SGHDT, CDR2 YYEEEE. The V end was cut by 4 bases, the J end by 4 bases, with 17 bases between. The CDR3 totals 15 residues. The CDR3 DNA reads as TGTGCCAGCAGCAATCAATGGACATCGAGAGAGACCCAGTACTTC. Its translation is CASSNQWTSRETQYF.

The CDR3 DNA sequence: TGTGCCATCAGTGATCTTAAGACGGAGACCCAGTACTTC. The encoded protein is CAISDLKTETQYF. The rearrangement joins TRBV10-3 to TRBJ2-5, with unresolved D. Germline V gene lookup returns CDR1 ENHRY and CDR2 SYGVKD. The V end lost 3 bases, the J end lost 5 bases, and 10 bases lay between the germline ends. This CDR3 contains 13 residues.

The CDR3 region has the DNA TGTGCCAGCAGCCCAACAGGGGCGGTCACCGGGGAGCTGTTTTTT. Its protein product is CASSPTGAVTGELFF. The chain carries TRBV9 and TRBJ2-2; 7 bases map to TRBD1. J lost 4 bases, V lost 4 bases, and 7 bases had no gene match. The V gene's germline CDR1 is SGDLS and CDR2 YYNGEE. The CDR3 loop spans 15 amino acids.

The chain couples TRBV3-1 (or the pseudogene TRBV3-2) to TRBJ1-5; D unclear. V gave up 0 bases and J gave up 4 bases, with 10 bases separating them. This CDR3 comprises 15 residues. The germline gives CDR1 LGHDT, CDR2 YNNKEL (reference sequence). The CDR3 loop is CASSQDRAENQPQHF. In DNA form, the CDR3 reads TGTGCCAGCAGCCAAGATCGGGCAGAGAATCAGCCCCAGCATTTT.